Below, 12 T cell receptor beta chains from the same sample are listed, as sequenced in a study of shared clonotypes between healthy human individuals. Some clones are missing from TCRdb's copy, which holds only in-frame ones; the method was immunoSEQ multiplex PCR. The sample includes 2 million to 2.5 million clones, 80% to 95% of them seen just once. Sequencing was performed on naive CD4+ T cells from PBMCs. The subset here: CD45RA+ positively selected. These receptors originate from a man aged 18 to 30 in good health. Some clones in this sample may be carry-over from other donors' samples.

The V call is TRBV29-1, the J call TRBJ1-1; 8 nucleotides match TRBD1. The germline CDR1 and CDR2 sequences are SQVTM and ANQGSEA. This CDR3 is 13 amino acids long. The J segment lost 1 base and the V segment lost 5 bases, leaving 3 bases of the junction unmatched. The DNA for the CDR3 is TGCAGCGTTAGGGACAGGCCGAACACTGAAGCTTTCTTT. It is translated as CSVRDRPNTEAFF.

This chain connects TRBV7-2 to TRBJ2-5; TRBD2 matches 12 bases. V lost 5 bases to trimming and J lost 1 base; unmatched junction nucleotides: 8. This CDR3 region has 17 residues. Germline V gene data show CDR1 as SGHTA and CDR2 as FQGNSA. The CDR3 DNA is TGTGCCAGCAGCCCCGGGAGGGGACTAGCGGGCCAAGAGACCCAGTACTTC. Its protein is CASSPGRGLAGQETQYF.

This sequence joins TRBV25-1 and TRBJ1-6, with D uncertain. This CDR3 spans 15 amino acids. Trimming left V 3 bases short and J 0 bases short, with 6 bases between. Germline V lookup: CDR1 MGHDK, CDR2 SYGVNS. This CDR3 is CASSDGSSYNSPLHF. The CDR3 region has the DNA TGTGCCAGCAGTGACGGGAGCTCCTATAATTCACCCCTCCACTTT.

V and J are TRBV28 and TRBJ1-3; TRBD1 aligns across 7 bases. V shed 5 bases and J 5 bases; nucleotides not matched to a gene: 6. The CDR3 contains 14 residues. Germline V gives CDR1 MDHEN, CDR2 SYDVKM. The CDR3 region has the DNA TGTGCCAGCAGTGTGCCGGGACAGAGAAACACCATATATTTT. This codes for CASSVPGQRNTIYF.

The rearrangement joins TRBV5-1 to TRBJ2-5; TRBD2 matches 8 bases. Unmatched junction bases numbered 7, after V lost 4 bases and J lost 5 bases. Per the germline V gene, CDR1 is SGHRS and CDR2 is YFSETQ. This CDR3 is built from 14 residues. The CDR3 nucleotides are TGCGCCAGCAGCCCTGCGGTAGCGGGGGAGACCCAGTACTTC. Translation: CASSPAVAGETQYF.

This chain links TRBV5-6 with TRBJ2-1; D unclear. The germline V gene encodes CDR1 SGHDT and CDR2 YYEEEE. The germline V and J ends were trimmed by 0 bases and 11 bases, with 6 bases remaining between them. This CDR3 is 11 amino acids long. The CDR3 DNA follows: TGTGCCAGCAGCTTGGGATTACAGCAGTTCTTC. Protein: CASSLGLQQFF.

This chain links TRBV9 with TRBJ1-2, with TRBD1 matching over 10 bases. CDR1 and CDR2 (germline): SGDLS, YYNGEE. This CDR3 spans 15 amino acids. V shed 3 bases and J 4 bases; nucleotides not matched to a gene: 6. DNA for the CDR3: TGTGCCAGCAGCGGGGGGACAGGGGCTGGCTATGGCTACACCTTC. Protein sequence: CASSGGTGAGYGYTF. The full variable domain, in which reference TRBV9 and TRBJ1-2 provide the parts outside the CDR3, is DSGVTQTPKHLITATGQRVTLRCSPRSGDLSVYWYQQSLDQGLQFLIQYYNGEERAKGNILERFSAQQFPDLHSELNLSSLELGDSALYFCASSGGTGAGYGYTFGSGTRLTVV.

The chain is built from TRBV5-1 and TRBJ2-1; TRBD1 matches at 7 bases. J was trimmed by 0 bases and V by 4 bases; bases with no gene match: 4. This CDR3 is 15 amino acids long. Germline-derived CDR1 and CDR2 are SGHRS and YFSETQ. The CDR3 sequence: CASSEGQSSYNEQFF. In DNA, the CDR3 is TGCGCCAGCAGCGAGGGACAGTCCTCCTACAATGAGCAGTTCTTC.

This chain connects TRBV7-2 to TRBJ2-2, with D possibly being TRBD1 (6 bases). Trimming left V 3 bases short and J 2 bases short, with 13 bases between. The germline V gene has CDR1 SGHTA and CDR2 FQGNSA. The length of the CDR3 is 16 residues. CDR3 in DNA: TGTGCCAGCAGCTTCAACAGGGTTGCCAACACCGGGGAGCTGTTTTTT. Protein sequence: CASSFNRVANTGELFF.

The J gene is TRBJ2-3, the V gene TRBV11-3, with a weak D call TRBD1 (6 bases). The CDR3 has 14 amino acids. Trimming took 5 bases from V and 4 from J, leaving 13 bases between them. Germline values: CDR1 SGHNT, CDR2 YENEEA. CDR3: CASSRSGTSDTQYF. DNA for the CDR3: TGTGCCAGCAGCCGATCGGGGACATCAGATACGCAGTATTTT.

The V and J genes are TRBV29-1 and TRBJ2-5; 9 nucleotides align to TRBD1. This CDR3 comprises 14 residues. After removal of 5 bases from V and 4 bases from J, the junction contained 8 bases not matched to a gene. The germline V gene encodes CDR1 SQVTM and CDR2 ANQGSEA. The CDR3 coding sequence is TGCAGCGTTAAAACAGGGGGCCTGGGAGAGACCCAGTACTTC. Protein product: CSVKTGGLGETQYF.

The V gene is TRBV7-3, the J gene TRBJ2-3, with a weak D call TRBD2 (5 bases). The CDR3 is made up of 14 amino acids. Germline V gene lookup returns CDR1 SGHTA and CDR2 FQGTGA. Trimming took 5 bases from V and 11 from J, leaving 20 bases between them. The CDR3 reads CASSIDTLEGGQYF. CDR3 in DNA: TGTGCCAGCAGCATCGACACGCTAGAGGGTGGGCAGTATTTT.